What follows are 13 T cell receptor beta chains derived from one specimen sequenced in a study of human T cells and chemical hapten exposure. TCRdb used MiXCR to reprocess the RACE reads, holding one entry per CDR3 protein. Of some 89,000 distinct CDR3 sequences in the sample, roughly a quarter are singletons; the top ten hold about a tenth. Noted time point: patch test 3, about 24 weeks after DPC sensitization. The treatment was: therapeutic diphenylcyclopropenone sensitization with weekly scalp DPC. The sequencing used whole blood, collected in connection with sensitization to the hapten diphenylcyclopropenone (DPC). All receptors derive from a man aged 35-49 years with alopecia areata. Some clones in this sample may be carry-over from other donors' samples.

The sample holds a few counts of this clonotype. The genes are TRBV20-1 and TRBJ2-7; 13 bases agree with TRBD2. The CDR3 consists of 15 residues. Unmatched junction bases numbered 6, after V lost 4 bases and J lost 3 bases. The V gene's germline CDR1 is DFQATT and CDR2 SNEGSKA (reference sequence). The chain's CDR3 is CSATGLAGDSYEQYF. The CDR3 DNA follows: TGCAGTGCTACCGGACTAGCGGGAGATAGCTACGAGCAGTACTTC.

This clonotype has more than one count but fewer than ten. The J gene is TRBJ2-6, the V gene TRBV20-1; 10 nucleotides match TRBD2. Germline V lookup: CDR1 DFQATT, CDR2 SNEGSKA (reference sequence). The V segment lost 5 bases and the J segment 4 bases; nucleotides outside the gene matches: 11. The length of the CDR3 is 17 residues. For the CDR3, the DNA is TGCAGTGCTCCAGCGGGAGGGCCCAATTGGGGGGCCAACGTCCTGACTTTC. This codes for CSAPAGGPNWGANVLTF.

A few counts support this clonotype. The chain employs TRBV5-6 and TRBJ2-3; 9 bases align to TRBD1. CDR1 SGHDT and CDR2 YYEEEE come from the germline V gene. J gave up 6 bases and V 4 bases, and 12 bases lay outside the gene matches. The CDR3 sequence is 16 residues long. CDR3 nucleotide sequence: TGTGCCAGCAGCAAAACAGGGGGCGCATTTGCCGATACGCAGTATTTT. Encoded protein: CASSKTGGAFADTQYF.

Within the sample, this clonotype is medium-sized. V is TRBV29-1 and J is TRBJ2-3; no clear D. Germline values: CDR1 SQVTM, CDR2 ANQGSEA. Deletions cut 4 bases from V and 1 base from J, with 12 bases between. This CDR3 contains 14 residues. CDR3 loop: CSVGELGGTDTQYF. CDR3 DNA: TGCAGCGTTGGCGAGCTGGGCGGCACAGATACGCAGTATTTT.

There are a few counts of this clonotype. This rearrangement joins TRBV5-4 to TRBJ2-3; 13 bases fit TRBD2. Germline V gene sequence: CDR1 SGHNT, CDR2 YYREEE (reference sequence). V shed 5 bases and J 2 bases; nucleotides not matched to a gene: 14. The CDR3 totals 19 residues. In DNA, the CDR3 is TGTGCCAGCAGACAAGGACTAGCGGGAGTAGTTCGGTCCACAGATACGCAGTATTTT. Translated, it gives CASRQGLAGVVRSTDTQYF.

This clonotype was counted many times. In DNA, the CDR3 is TGTGCCAGCTCACGGGACAGCGCCAACACCGGGGAGCTGTTTTTT. This gives the protein CASSRDSANTGELFF. The chain couples TRBV18 to TRBJ2-2; 7 nucleotides line up with TRBD1. The CDR3 spans 15 residues. The V gene end was trimmed by 4 bases and the J gene end by 2 bases; junction bases not matched to a gene: 4. Germline lookup yields CDR1 KGHSH and CDR2 LQKENI.

CDR3 region: CASSYSRRTGAYEQYF. The DNA for the CDR3 is TGTGCCAGCAGTTACTCGAGGAGGACTGGAGCCTACGAGCAGTACTTC. V gene TRBV6-5 combines with J gene TRBJ2-7, with D perhaps TRBD2 (5 bases). The germline CDR1 and CDR2 sequences are MNHEY and SVGAGI. This CDR3 is built from 16 residues. Trimming shortened V by 0 bases and J by 2 bases, and 14 bases separated the two germline ends.

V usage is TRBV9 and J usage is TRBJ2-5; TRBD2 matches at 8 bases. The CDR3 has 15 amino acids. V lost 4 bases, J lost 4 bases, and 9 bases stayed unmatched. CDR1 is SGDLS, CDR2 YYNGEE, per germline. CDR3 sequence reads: CASSPQAGVGETQYF. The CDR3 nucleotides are TGTGCCAGCAGCCCCCAAGCGGGAGTAGGAGAGACCCAGTACTTC.

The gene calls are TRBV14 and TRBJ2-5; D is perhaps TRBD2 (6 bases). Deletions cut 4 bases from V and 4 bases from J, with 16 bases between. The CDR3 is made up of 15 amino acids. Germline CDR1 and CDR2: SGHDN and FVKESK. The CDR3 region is CASSRWTGVRETQYF. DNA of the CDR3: TGTGCCAGCAGCCGATGGACGGGAGTGCGAGAGACCCAGTACTTC.

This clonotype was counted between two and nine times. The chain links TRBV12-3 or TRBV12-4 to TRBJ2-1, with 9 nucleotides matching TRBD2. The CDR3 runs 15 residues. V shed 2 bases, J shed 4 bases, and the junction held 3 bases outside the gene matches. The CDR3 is CASSLFLAGYNEQFF. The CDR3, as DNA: TGTGCCAGCAGTTTATTTCTAGCGGGATACAATGAGCAGTTCTTC.

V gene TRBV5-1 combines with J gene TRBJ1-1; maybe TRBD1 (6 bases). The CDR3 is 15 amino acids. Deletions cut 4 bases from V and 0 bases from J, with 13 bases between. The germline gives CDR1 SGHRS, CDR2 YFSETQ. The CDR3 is CASSPPGHLNTEAFF. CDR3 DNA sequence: TGCGCCAGCAGCCCACCGGGACACCTGAACACTGAAGCTTTCTTT.

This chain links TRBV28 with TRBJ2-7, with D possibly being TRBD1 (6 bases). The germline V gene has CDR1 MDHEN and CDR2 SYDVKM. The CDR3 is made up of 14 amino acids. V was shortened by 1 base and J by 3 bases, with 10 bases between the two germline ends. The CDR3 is CASSLSGVDYEQYF. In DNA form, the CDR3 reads TGTGCCAGCAGTTTATCAGGGGTAGACTACGAGCAGTACTTC.

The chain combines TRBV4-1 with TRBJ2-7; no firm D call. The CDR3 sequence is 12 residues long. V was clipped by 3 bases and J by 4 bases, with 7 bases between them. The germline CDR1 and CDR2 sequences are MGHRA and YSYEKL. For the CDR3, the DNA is TGCGCCAGCAGCCAGCTGGGGTACGAGCAGTACTTC. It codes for CASSQLGYEQYF.